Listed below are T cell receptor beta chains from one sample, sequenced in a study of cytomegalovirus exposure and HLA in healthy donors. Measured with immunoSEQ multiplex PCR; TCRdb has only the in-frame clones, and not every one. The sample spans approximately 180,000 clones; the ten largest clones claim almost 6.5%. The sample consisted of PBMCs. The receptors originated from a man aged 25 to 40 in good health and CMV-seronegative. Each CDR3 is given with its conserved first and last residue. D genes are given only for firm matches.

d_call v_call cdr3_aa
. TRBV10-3 CAISYGTNAAEEQFF
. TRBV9 CASSYRDTYTF
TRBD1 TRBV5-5 CASSRGTGTASQTQYF
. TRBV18 CASSQGSENEQYF
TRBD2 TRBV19 CATSFGGSEQFF
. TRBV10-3 CAISDSGSGDYGYTF
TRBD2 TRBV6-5 CASSHLAGGADTQYF
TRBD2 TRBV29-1 CSVEKGGIPGANVLTF
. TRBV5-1 CASSQSGGVPYGYTF
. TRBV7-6 CASSLSPGNEQYF
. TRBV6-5 CASSPAVADNEQFF
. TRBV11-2 CASSLRREANEKLFF
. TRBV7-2 CASSRAGTTNEKLFF
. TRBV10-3 CAIKQWLESSYEQYF
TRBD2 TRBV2 CASSNWGGNEQFF
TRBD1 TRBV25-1 CASSGEQGIPYEQYF
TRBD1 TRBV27 CASSFIGTGSYNEQFF
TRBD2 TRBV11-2 CASRGLAGGLSYEQYF
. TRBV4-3 CASSQAPSAGWDTGELFF
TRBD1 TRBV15 CATSSDRAMRVTGANVLTF
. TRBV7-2 CASSLRWGDYNEQFF
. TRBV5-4 CASSFVRGGTEAFF
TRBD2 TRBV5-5 CASRLNLAGGLSGANVLTF
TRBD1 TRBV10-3 CAVETGGIEAFF
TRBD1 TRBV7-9 CASSLIPGGQNEKLFF
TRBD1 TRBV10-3 CAISDVGQGGRGYTF
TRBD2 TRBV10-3 CAISLSSGGSYNEQFF
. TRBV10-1 CASTPRAAPPLDTQYF
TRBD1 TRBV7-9 CASSHRDRYEQYF
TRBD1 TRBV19 CASLDGGGATLGYTF
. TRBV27 CASSGTRDRFINSPLHF
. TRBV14 CASSKQGFSEAFF
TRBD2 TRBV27 CASSLLAGRYEQYF
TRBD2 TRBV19 CASSMGGLAGDREQYF
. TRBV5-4 CASSLSTEQFF
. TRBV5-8 CASSLFRSGQRKNIQYF
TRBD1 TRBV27 CASSRTGTTDQPQHF
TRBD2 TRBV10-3 CAIRTTGTSATGELFF
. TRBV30 CAWVGAGGETQYF
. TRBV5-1 CASSLEYSPSGANVLTF
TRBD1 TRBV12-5 CASGLGQGRAFF
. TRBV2 CASNNRAGNTEAFF
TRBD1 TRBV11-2 CASSLAPGQGSYEQYF
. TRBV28 CASRTGGATNEKLFF
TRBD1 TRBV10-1 CASSAGQGSGYTF
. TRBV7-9 CASSRAPRYYEQYF
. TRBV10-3 CAISEELSGNTIYF
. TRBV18 CASSRGGSLNTEAFF
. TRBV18 CASSRRGYYNEQFF
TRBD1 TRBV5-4 CASSWVDRLSTEAFF
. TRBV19 CASSATGGSYEQYF
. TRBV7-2 CASSLVTRGAVGYTF
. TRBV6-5 CASRRDLGWTEAFF
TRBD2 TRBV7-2 CASSSIRGGGGELFF
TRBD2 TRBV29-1 CSVEGYSGRGTDTQYF
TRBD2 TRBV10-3 CAISETLGLAGEPYEQYF
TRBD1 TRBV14 CASSPRTGGFSAAFF
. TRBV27 CASSLLAEYEQYF